This T cell receptor (beta chain) was identified in a study of T-cell memory formation after mild COVID-19. For the study at large: Across donors, TCR clusters were largely donor specific. Whole-study results and caveats: Contracting clones, day 15 to 85, had balanced CD4/CD8, and later expanders favored CD4+. Shrinking CD4+ clones were chiefly CM and EM; CD8+ ones were chiefly EMRA.

This clonotype was counted between two and nine times. Its cognate antigen is unknown. One entry per CDR3 protein results from TCRdb running MiXCR on the 5' RACE reads. This table has 300,000 to 400,000 distinct CDR3 sequences, roughly 14% appearing once. V gave up 4 bases and J gave up 4 bases, with 10 bases separating them. The CDR3 loop spans 13 amino acids. Germline CDR1 and CDR2: MGHRA and YSYEKL. The TCR originated in a man between 18 and 29 years old who had mild COVID-19 (a few samples of this study predate the infection). Cell type and time point are not known. The chain links TRBV4-1 to TRBJ2-5; D call uncertain. What was sequenced was PBMCs or a T cell subset sorted from them (not recorded which). The DNA of the CDR3 is TGCGCCAGCAGCCCGACAATGACAGAGACCCAGTACTTC. Protein sequence: CASSPTMTETQYF.